The sequence of this TCR beta chain was determined in a study of cytomegalovirus exposure and HLA in healthy donors (dated by TCRdb to the late 2010s). At the level of the whole study: An earlier analysis of several hundred of the donors reported approximately 280 Gb of sequence data and around 100 million unique TCR beta sequences obtained from roughly 170 million T cells. The number of typed donors differed by locus: about 629-630 for A, B, C, DRB1 and DQB1; 500 to 550 for DQA1; some 590 for DPA1; and 450 to 480 for DPB1. A later analysis re-examined previously published TCR beta repertoires from about 700 donors and added high-resolution HLA genotyping to investigate patterns of TCR occurrence. A separate validation cohort of roughly 130 different subjects was used in addition to the roughly 620-subject first cohort. The genetic ancestry cluster associated with self-reported Caucasian donors included 81% of the 350 to 500 genotyped donors. In a later genetic analysis, genome-wide SNP genotypes for about 55% of the roughly 700 donors were used, and that subset was treated as a discovery cohort. All discovery cohort repertoires had been generated on a single sequencing platform. Among 300 to 500 genotyped donors of the cohort, an average of approximately 200,000 unique TCR beta nucleotide sequences was sequenced per donor, of which approximately 19% were non-productive. The study used immunosequencing to profile the T cell repertoires of around 600 subjects and linked those repertoires to cytomegalovirus serostatus. To predict cytomegalovirus infection status, the study brought together high-throughput TCR immunosequencing, statistical association of individual TCRs with disease status, and machine learning. In an earlier analysis of several hundred of the donors, high-throughput TCR beta sequencing was used to judge whether each TCR beta V gene segment behaved as functional or pseudogenic. Donor age, sex, ethnicity and CMV serostatus were compiled alongside the repertoire data. Because of strong linkage in the cohort, a few DR-DQ haplotypes were treated as single units for association and clustering. The study was designed to test whether signatures of past pathogen exposure could be identified by cataloging public T cell receptors. HLA typing covered class I and class II loci at four-digit resolution. The later analysis used no new phenotypic data to find candidate immune exposures, relying instead on TCR beta sequences and their occurrence across donors. An early release that covered roughly 600 HLA-typed donors contained about 300 gigabases of sequencing data and 65 million to 100 million unique TCR sequences. Broad study findings and their caveats: The only immune exposure information available for the cohort was CMV serostatus. Several of the top co-occurrence clusters appeared to be linked to parvovirus B19, influenza, CMV and Epstein-Barr virus, according to a later analysis. A further reported finding was that TCR beta sequences accurately predicted the HLA-A and HLA-B alleles for most subjects in the first cohort. Most CMV-associated TCR beta chains appeared to be HLA-restricted in a later analysis, and the HLA associations seemed to be driven largely by CMV exposure. A total of 150 to 200 TCR beta chains were listed by the study as associated with cytomegalovirus. The authors suggested that the approach could potentially be generalized to other disease states and immunological phenotypes. Most TCR sequences were seen in very few donors, while some public TCRs were found in many individuals. When HLA alleles, especially DR and DQ, strongly co-occurred, TCR associations were difficult to assign to individual alleles. According to a later analysis, TCR association rates differed among HLA loci, with DRB1 alleles showing the most associated TCRs and HLA-C alleles showing the fewest. HLA typing was unavailable for some donors at each locus, so association tests used only the typed subset. The presence/absence analyses assumed that sequencing depth was roughly uniform across donors, and that assumption may not be true. A later genetic analysis reported fewer N-insertions in productive TCRs among donors in an Asian-associated ancestry cluster than the 666-donor mean. An association between a missense DCLRE1C variant and V-gene and J-gene trimming of TCR beta chains was found in a later genetic analysis and replicated in an independent cohort. A group of highly shared sequence variants was considered likely to be a technical artifact of the sequencing pipeline. In this cohort, only TCR beta chains were sequenced, and detectable features were limited by the absence of alpha or paired-chain data. A later analysis found that HLA-associated TCR beta chains were more clonally expanded and had lower generation probabilities than equally common non-associated chains. Some IMGT-functional V segments, including TRBV6-2 and TRBV6-3, could not be told apart with the 87-base-pair reads, so those segments were excluded. In an earlier analysis of roughly 560 of the donors, most TCR beta V segments were observed in productive rearrangements about 87% or about 30% of the time, broadly matching IMGT annotations. Cytomegalovirus status was reported to be diagnosed by the classifier with high specificity and sensitivity in both the original and validation cohorts. Linkage disequilibrium might explain the correlated functional status among segregating V segments, but an unknown experimental factor could not be excluded. The earlier analysis of 587 of the donors excluded some 15 rarely observed V segments, including chromosome 9 orphons, because counts were too low. In vitro tests confirmed that a few of the cytomegalovirus-associated TCR beta chains recognize cytomegalovirus antigens. Specific HLA alleles were associated with roughly 17,000 TCR beta sequences at a false discovery rate of 0.05 in a later analysis.

On this clone: Its binding antigen is unknown. Within one base of it there is no much larger clone, and no base qualities were kept.

Library creation used the immunoSEQ multiplex PCR assay. For the multiplex PCR, a mixture combining 60 forward primers for TCR Vbeta segments and 13 reverse primers for TCR Jbeta segments was used. A multiplex PCR assay on genomic DNA amplified the CDR3 region of rearranged TCR beta genes. The Illumina HiSeq System was used to sequence the amplified TCR beta libraries as 87-base-pair reads. Regarding the original processing steps: A later analysis counted approximately 84 million unique TCR beta chains across the 650 to 800 repertoires, and 10 million to 12 million of these chains were shared by at least two donors. A nearest-neighbor algorithm error-corrected the raw reads and collapsed the reads into unique sequences, merging closely related sequences to remove PCR and sequencing errors. V, D and J gene segments were assigned by aligning CDR3 sequences to IMGT reference sequences. For a sequence to be retained, a match of at least six nucleotides was required to both a V gene segment and a J gene segment. Rearrangements were classified as productive when the CDR3 lacked stop codons and remained in frame with V and J, and all other rearrangements were classified as non-productive. CDR3 was defined by IMGT convention, running from the second conserved V-encoded cysteine to the conserved J-encoded phenylalanine. Sequences without an unambiguous match to a single V gene segment were excluded from the earlier analysis of 450 to 650 of the donors. An earlier analysis of about 600 of the donors called V segments functional above 56.7% productive rearrangements and segregating when the between-donor standard deviation exceeded 5%. A statistical classification framework was developed to diagnose cytomegalovirus status using the catalog of TCR beta chain sequences. V and J gene assignment, in a later analysis, came from comparing TCR nucleotide sequences with IMGT/GENE-DB human TR gene sequences. A later analysis assigned CDR3 sequences and most-parsimonious VDJ recombination scenarios with the TCRdist pipeline. In a later analysis, every TCR beta chain was defined by the combination of its CDR3 amino acid sequence and its V-gene family, and reads without a unique V-gene family were dropped. A later analysis removed 450 to 600 highly shared, low-generation-probability nucleotide sequences to deal with suspected cross-contamination and a sequencing artifact. In a later analysis, a clonal expansion index for each public chain was calculated from normalized within-repertoire ranks of inferred template counts. In a later analysis, generation probabilities were computed with a VDJ recombination model fitted to out-of-frame rearrangements, and the resulting probabilities were checked against IGoR. Hypergeometric tests were used in a later analysis to score TCR-TCR, TCR-HLA and TCR-CMV co-occurrence, with a repertoire-size bias correction applied to the TCR pairs. In a later analysis, false discovery rates were estimated by permuting HLA or CMV assignments 20 times. A later analysis grouped co-occurring TCRs with DBSCAN, adding TCRdist sequence similarity when clustering within HLA-allele-positive subsets. Repertoires with fewer than 30,000 or more than 120,000 public chains were left out of co-occurrence clustering, as were a few repertoires with anomalous nucleotide sharing. TCRdb's version of the immuneACCESS table is confined to in-frame rearrangements and falls short of the full clone set. An unresolved V gene accounts for under half of the shortfall where checked; the remainder is of unknown origin. From that table come the V and J calls and clone size; the DNA was used to work out D and trimming. Within this sample are 200,000 to 250,000 clones, with around 83% of them counted one time only. Around 0.22% of the sample belongs to the ten largest clones.

CDR1 and CDR2 are drawn from the germline V gene: ENHRY, SYGVKD. Germline trimming: 3 bases from V, 8 bases from J; junction bases outside gene matches: 16. Spanning cysteine to phenylalanine, the CDR3 consists of 17 amino acids. The CDR3 DNA has 51 bases and is translated from base 1. In total, over 600 healthy bone marrow donors made up the cohort. At the time of sampling, all cohort members were nominally healthy, though unrecorded immune exposures were likely present. The donor was CMV seronegative and was included in the group of a few hundred seronegative cohort members. A peripheral blood sample was provided by each donor, and peripheral blood mononuclear cells were used for TCR beta sequencing. The Qiagen DNeasy Blood Extraction Kit was used to extract genomic DNA from the blood cell samples.

The source material was PBMCs. The sequence was collected from a girl aged 2 to 10 in good health and CMV-seronegative. The sequence joins TRBV10-3 to TRBJ2-1; 7 nucleotides in the junction match TRBD2. The CDR3 reads as follows: CAISETFGGNSVHEQFF. The base sequence is TGTGCCATCAGTGAAACCTTCGGGGGGAATTCGGTCCATGAGCAGTTCTTC.